A single sample is the source of the 3 T cell receptor beta chains below, sequenced in a study of blood T cell repertoires in COVID-19. The method was immunoSEQ multiplex PCR; TCRdb's version includes in-frame clones alone and lacks a portion of them. The sample contains under 100,000 clones, 85% of which appear only once. The sequencing sample was made of peripheral blood. These receptors originate from a man aged 45-65 years with acute or convalescent COVID-19.

The rearrangement joins TRBV18 to TRBJ2-3; maybe TRBD1 (6 bases). The CDR3 sequence is 15 residues long. The V and J ends lost 8 bases and 6 bases respectively, with 21 bases between them. The germline V gene encodes CDR1 KGHSH and CDR2 LQKENI. CDR3: CASPVGQGISDTQYF. The CDR3 DNA reads as TGTGCCAGCCCGGTGGGGCAGGGGATTAGTGATACGCAGTATTTT.

The chain recombines TRBV27 with TRBJ1-5; 7 nucleotides line up with TRBD1. This CDR3 is built from 15 residues. The junction had 10 bases not matched to a gene; V was cut back by 7 bases and J by 4 bases. Germline V gene lookup returns CDR1 MNHEY and CDR2 SMNVEV (reference sequence). CDR3 protein: CASKDKTGTNQPQHF. CDR3 sequence (DNA): TGTGCCAGCAAAGATAAGACAGGGACTAATCAGCCCCAGCATTTT.

The chain employs TRBV6-2 or TRBV6-3 and TRBJ1-1, with 10 bases that match TRBD1. The CDR3 loop spans 16 amino acids. Germline CDR1 MNHEY, CDR2 SVGEGT. V was clipped by 5 bases and J by 4 bases; unmatched bases: 10. This CDR3 reads CASSPLLGQGVTEAFF. Here the CDR3 DNA reads TGTGCCAGCAGTCCATTGCTAGGACAGGGGGTCACTGAAGCTTTCTTT.